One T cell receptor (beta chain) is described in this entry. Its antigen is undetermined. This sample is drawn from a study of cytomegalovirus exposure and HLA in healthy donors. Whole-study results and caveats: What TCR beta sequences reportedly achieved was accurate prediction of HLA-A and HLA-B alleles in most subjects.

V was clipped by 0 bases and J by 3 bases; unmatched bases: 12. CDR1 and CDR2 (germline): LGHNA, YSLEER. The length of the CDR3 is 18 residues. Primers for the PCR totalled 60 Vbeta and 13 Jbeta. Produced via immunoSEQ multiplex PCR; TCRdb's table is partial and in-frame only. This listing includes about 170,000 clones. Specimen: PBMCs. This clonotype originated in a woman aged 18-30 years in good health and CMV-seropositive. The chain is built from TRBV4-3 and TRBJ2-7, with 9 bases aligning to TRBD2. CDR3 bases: TGCGCCAGCAGCCAAGATAACCGGGCGGGAGGGATTTACTACGAGCAGTACTTC. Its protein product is CASSQDNRAGGIYYEQYF.